Listed below are T cell receptor beta chains from one sample, sequenced in a study of T cell changes during pregnancy in multiple sclerosis. The assay was immunoSEQ multiplex PCR, and TCRdb's table has in-frame clones only and misses some. This sample yields 35,000 to 45,000 clones, of which around nine tenths are seen a single time; 4.1% belongs to the top ten. The sample was CD8+ T cells from peripheral blood mononuclear cells, taken in the first trimester of pregnancy. All receptors derive from a female donor with multiple sclerosis, enrolled in a pregnancy study. Each CDR3 is given with its conserved first and last residue. The D gene is left open where the match is weak. Clone sizes are given selectively: once, few, many, or a class where the clone is expanded.

>.|TRBV5-3|TRBJ2-5|TRBD2
CARSLTSGGVRQETQYF
TGTGCCAGAAGCTTAACTAGCGGGGGAGTACGCCAAGAGACCCAGTACTTC
>once|TRBV6-6|TRBJ2-1|.
CASRHRASPYNEQFF
TGTGCCAGCAGACACAGGGCCTCCCCCTACAATGAGCAGTTCTTC
>.|TRBV9|TRBJ2-1|.
CASSVGGSYNEQFF
TGTGCCAGCAGCGTAGGAGGGTCCTACAATGAGCAGTTCTTC
>.|TRBV4-2|TRBJ2-1|.
CASSQDWRVEYNEQFF
TGTGCCAGCAGCCAAGATTGGAGGGTAGAGTACAATGAGCAGTTCTTC
>.|TRBV5-4|TRBJ1-2|.
CASSLGNQWRHYGYTF
TGTGCCAGCAGCTTGGGGAATCAGTGGAGGCACTATGGCTACACCTTC
>.|TRBV5-4|TRBJ2-1|TRBD1
CASSGGQGGEQFF
TGTGCCAGCAGCGGCGGACAGGGAGGTGAGCAGTTCTTC
>once|TRBV6-5|TRBJ1-5|TRBD1
CASRGGQDNQPQHF
TGTGCCAGCAGGGGCGGACAGGACAATCAGCCCCAGCATTTT
>.|TRBV4-3|TRBJ2-3|TRBD1
CASSRDPGGSTDTQYF
TGCGCCAGCAGCCGAGACCCAGGGGGTAGCACAGATACGCAGTATTTT
>.|TRBV6-4|TRBJ2-3|.
CASSDSRTTTDTQYF
TGTGCCAGCAGTGACTCGAGGACAACCACAGATACGCAGTATTTT
>.|TRBV14|TRBJ1-2|.
CASSQAGQSYTF
TGTGCCAGCAGCCAAGCAGGGCAGAGCTACACCTTC
>.|TRBV9|TRBJ2-3|.
CASSVGGRRADTQYF
TGTGCCAGCAGCGTAGGGGGGCGTAGAGCAGATACGCAGTATTTT
>.|TRBV9|TRBJ2-2|.
CASSVADSGLTGELFF
TGTGCCAGCAGCGTAGCTGATAGCGGACTCACCGGGGAGCTGTTTTTT
>once|TRBV11-3|TRBJ2-7|.
CASSLTVNYEQYF
TGTGCCAGCAGCTTAACGGTCAACTACGAGCAGTACTTC
>.|TRBV10-1|TRBJ1-5|.
CASSGSAREDQPQHF
TGCGCCAGCAGTGGTTCAGCCCGGGAGGATCAGCCCCAGCATTTT
>.|TRBV14|TRBJ2-7|.
CASSQQGLQEQYF
TGTGCCAGCAGCCAGCAGGGTCTCCAAGAGCAGTACTTC
>.|TRBV9|TRBJ2-1|TRBD2
CASSVASGVHNEQFF
TGTGCCAGCAGCGTAGCCAGCGGGGTGCATAATGAGCAGTTCTTC
>.|TRBV7-2|TRBJ2-7|.
CASASGGSEAPEQYF
TGTGCCAGCGCAAGCGGAGGCAGCGAGGCACCCGAGCAGTACTTC
>.|TRBV6-1|TRBJ2-5|TRBD2
CASSETSGTQETQYF
TGTGCCAGCAGTGAGACTAGCGGGACACAAGAGACCCAGTACTTC
>.|TRBV4-3|TRBJ1-4|.
CASSQGRATNEKLFF
TGCGCCAGCAGCCAAGGCCGAGCAACTAATGAAAAACTGTTTTTT
>.|TRBV27|TRBJ2-2|.
CASSDYPTAELFF
TGTGCCAGCAGTGACTATCCTACCGCTGAGCTGTTTTTT
>.|TRBV9|TRBJ2-5|TRBD1
CASSFPPPTGQETQYF
TGTGCCAGCAGCTTCCCACCCCCGACAGGGCAAGAGACCCAGTACTTC
>.|TRBV4-3|TRBJ1-1|.
CASSQDREYNTEAFF
TGCGCCAGCAGCCAAGATCGGGAGTATAACACTGAAGCTTTCTTT
>.|TRBV7-9|TRBJ2-1|.
CASSLSKDEQFF
TGTGCCAGCAGCCTTAGTAAAGATGAGCAGTTCTTC
>once|TRBV27|TRBJ1-2|.
CASSLGVGAGYTF
TGTGCCAGCAGTCTAGGGGTAGGGGCTGGCTACACCTTC
>.|TRBV7-6|TRBJ1-3|TRBD1
CASSPQGSENTIYF
TGTGCCAGCAGCCCACAGGGGTCGGAAAACACCATATATTTT
>few|TRBV7-9|TRBJ1-1|TRBD1
CASSRTGDTEAFF
TGTGCCAGCAGCCGTACAGGGGACACTGAAGCTTTCTTT
>.|TRBV27|TRBJ1-2|.
CASSLLPGEDSYGYTF
TGTGCCAGCAGTTTACTGCCCGGGGAGGATAGCTATGGCTACACCTTC
>.|TRBV6-4|TRBJ2-1|.
CASSDSERNEQFF
TGTGCCAGCAGTGACTCCGAGCGGAATGAGCAGTTCTTC
>.|TRBV15|TRBJ1-5|TRBD1
CATSSTGVSNQPQHF
TGTGCCACCAGCAGTACAGGGGTTAGCAATCAGCCCCAGCATTTT
>.|TRBV4-3|TRBJ2-1|TRBD2
CASSQGTSGGYNEQFF
TGCGCCAGCAGCCAGGGGACTAGCGGGGGCTACAATGAGCAGTTCTTC
>.|TRBV7-2|TRBJ2-7|.
CASRQSYEQYF
TGTGCCAGCAGACAGTCCTACGAGCAGTACTTC
>once|TRBV6-5|TRBJ1-4|.
CASSYEGRTNEKLFF
TGTGCCAGCAGTTACGAGGGCAGAACTAATGAAAAACTGTTTTTT
>few|TRBV10-2|TRBJ1-5|.
CASSEAFSNQPQHF
TGCGCCAGCAGTGAGGCGTTTTCCAATCAGCCCCAGCATTTT
>.|TRBV25-1|TRBJ2-1|.
CASSLDEQFF
TGTGCCAGCAGCCTTGATGAGCAGTTCTTC
>.|TRBV7-8|TRBJ2-7|.
CASSPGVSYEQYF
TGTGCCAGCAGCCCGGGGGTATCCTACGAGCAGTACTTC
>.|TRBV10-3|TRBJ1-5|.
CAISESGGQPQHF
TGTGCCATCAGTGAGTCCGGAGGTCAGCCCCAGCATTTT
>.|TRBV30|TRBJ2-2|.
CAWSVLGGIMNTGELFF
TGTGCCTGGAGTGTACTTGGAGGGATAATGAACACCGGGGAGCTGTTTTTT
>many|TRBV5-4|TRBJ1-1|.
CASSFYRDTEAFF
TGTGCCAGCAGCTTTTACAGAGACACTGAAGCTTTCTTT
>.|TRBV15|TRBJ1-2|.
CATSREEGDGYTF
TGTGCCACCAGCAGAGAAGAAGGAGATGGCTACACCTTC
>.|TRBV13|TRBJ1-2|.
CASSLGRHPRGYTF
TGTGCCAGCAGCTTAGGCCGGCACCCCAGGGGCTACACCTTC
>.|TRBV6-6|TRBJ1-2|.
CASSYGPFVANYGYTF
TGTGCCAGCAGTTATGGGCCGTTCGTAGCTAACTATGGCTACACCTTC
>many|TRBV19|TRBJ2-1|.
CASSIERNSYNEQFF
TGTGCCAGTAGTATAGAGAGAAACAGTTACAATGAGCAGTTCTTC
>.|TRBV25-1|TRBJ1-5|.
CASSGGSANQPQHF
TGTGCCAGCAGTGGTGGCAGCGCGAATCAGCCCCAGCATTTT
>.|TRBV4-2|TRBJ1-5|.
CASSQVEGSEQPQHF
TGTGCCAGCAGCCAAGTAGAGGGATCGGAGCAGCCCCAGCATTTT
>.|TRBV5-6|TRBJ2-2|TRBD2
CASSLGSAGMSGELFF
TGTGCCAGCAGCCTAGGGTCAGCGGGGATGAGCGGGGAGCTGTTTTTT
>.|TRBV7-7|TRBJ2-2|.
CASSLGGTANTGELFF
TGTGCCAGCAGCTTAGGCGGGACAGCGAACACCGGGGAGCTGTTTTTT
>.|TRBV6-6|TRBJ1-1|.
CASSLTPRGEAFF
TGTGCCAGCAGTTTGACCCCCAGGGGTGAGGCTTTCTTT
>.|TRBV7-9|TRBJ2-1|.
CASSLGGPPYNEQFF
TGTGCCAGCAGCTTAGGTGGGCCCCCCTACAATGAGCAGTTCTTC